This T cell receptor beta chain was recorded in a study of radiotherapy plus CTLA-4 blockade in lung cancer listed by TCRdb under 2018. Regarding the complete study: Objective responses were observed in 15% to 20% of enrolled patients, and disease control was achieved in 30% to 40%. The paper's findings and limits, for the study overall: After treatment with radiotherapy and ipilimumab, TCR clones that came from tumors expanded in the peripheral blood. Increased serum interferon-beta after radiation, together with early dynamic changes in blood T cell clones, were reported to be the strongest predictors of response.

Details on this clone: The target of this receptor is not known. Mismatch with germline at one junction end may stem from a read error. The identical CDR3 is also encoded by other nucleotide sequences in the sample.

Library generation was performed with the immunoSEQ multiplex PCR assay. TCRdb limited this immuneACCESS table to in-frame rearrangements with V and J called. A share of clones is missing; checked studies link under half to unresolved V genes, and the rest is unexplained. This sample is represented by 65,000 to 70,000 clones; around 80% of them were singletons. 10% of the sample lies in the top ten. The CDR3 sequence holds 14 residues, the cysteine and phenylalanine included. Kept here is only the CDR3 DNA, which spans 42 bases and is read in frame from base 1. The germline V gene (reference sequence) provides CDR1 LNHDA and CDR2 SQIVND. The study tested focal radiation therapy combined with CTLA-4 blockade (ipilimumab) in patients with chemo-refractory metastatic non-small-cell lung cancer.

The sequencing here drew on peripheral blood, taken from a patient treated with radiotherapy plus ipilimumab. The clonotype originates from a human donor with non-small cell lung cancer who had a complete response to radiotherapy plus ipilimumab. The chain is made from TRBV19 and TRBJ1-4; the D gene identity is not certain. The nucleotides read TGTGCCAGTAGTATAGGAGGTAGCGGTGAAAAGCTGTTTTTT. It encodes CASSIGGSGEKLFF.